The rows below give T cell receptor beta chains drawn from one sample of a study of post-analysis software for immune sequencing data. TCRdb itself ran the PCR reads through MiXCR, one entry per CDR3 protein. The sample holds roughly 730,000 distinct CDR3 sequences, 25% to 30% seen once. The sequenced sample was blood. These receptors were taken from a girl between 5 and 17 years old with multiple sclerosis. The CDR3 runs from the conserved cysteine through the conserved F or W. Each record gives: clone size, V gene, J gene, D gene, CDR3 DNA, CDR3 protein. A D gene is named only where the DNA matches it firmly. Not every row has a clone size; where given, it reads once, few, many or a size class.

clone size: few
V gene: TRBV7-9
J gene: TRBJ2-7
D gene: .
CDR3 DNA: TGTGCCAGCAGCTTCCGACACCGGGAAGGGGACTACGAGCAGTACTTC
CDR3 protein: CASSFRHREGDYEQYF

clone size: .
V gene: TRBV20-1
J gene: TRBJ2-7
D gene: .
CDR3 DNA: TGCAGTGCTAGAGACCGGGACGGCTTTTCCTACGAGCAGTACTTC
CDR3 protein: CSARDRDGFSYEQYF

clone size: .
V gene: TRBV12-3/TRBV12-4
J gene: TRBJ1-6
D gene: .
CDR3 DNA: TGTGCCAGCAGTTTAAGACAGAGAGCTTCACCCCTCCACTTT
CDR3 protein: CASSLRQRASPLHF

clone size: .
V gene: TRBV7-2
J gene: TRBJ2-6
D gene: .
CDR3 DNA: TGTGCCAGCAGCCCCCTTCCCTTTGGGGCCAACGTCCTGACTTTC
CDR3 protein: CASSPLPFGANVLTF

clone size: .
V gene: TRBV6-5
J gene: TRBJ2-7
D gene: TRBD2
CDR3 DNA: TGTGCCAGCAGCTCGAGCGGGAGTCCCTACAATGAGCAGTACTTC
CDR3 protein: CASSSSGSPYNEQYF

clone size: few
V gene: TRBV28
J gene: TRBJ2-5
D gene: TRBD2
CDR3 DNA: TGTGCCAGCCGCCCTCCCCCACTAGCGGGGGTTCAAGAGACCCAGTACTTC
CDR3 protein: CASRPPPLAGVQETQYF

clone size: .
V gene: TRBV13
J gene: TRBJ2-1
D gene: .
CDR3 DNA: TGTGCCAGCAGCTTACCCAACGATGAGCAGTTCTTC
CDR3 protein: CASSLPNDEQFF

clone size: few
V gene: TRBV20-1
J gene: TRBJ2-5
D gene: .
CDR3 DNA: TGCAGTGCTAAGATTTCGGGACCGCAGTCTCAGTACTTC
CDR3 protein: CSAKISGPQSQYF

clone size: many
V gene: TRBV20-1
J gene: TRBJ2-3
D gene: .
CDR3 DNA: TGCAGTGCTAGTATAAACCTCCGGTCAGATACGCAGTATTTT
CDR3 protein: CSASINLRSDTQYF

clone size: .
V gene: TRBV29-1
J gene: TRBJ1-2
D gene: .
CDR3 DNA: TGCAGCGTCATGCGGGGGGCGGGAGGCTACACCTTC
CDR3 protein: CSVMRGAGGYTF

clone size: few
V gene: TRBV20-1
J gene: TRBJ2-3
D gene: .
CDR3 DNA: TGCAGTGCTTCCCCCTGGGACGAAATTAGCACAGATACGCAGTATTTT
CDR3 protein: CSASPWDEISTDTQYF

clone size: few
V gene: TRBV3-1
J gene: TRBJ1-2
D gene: .
CDR3 DNA: TGTGCCAGCAGCCAATGGGGGGGGCGCGGGGATAACTATGGCTACACCTTC
CDR3 protein: CASSQWGGRGDNYGYTF

clone size: .
V gene: TRBV6-1
J gene: TRBJ2-1
D gene: .
CDR3 DNA: TGTGCCAGCAGCGACGGGACATTCTATGAGCAGTTCTTC
CDR3 protein: CASSDGTFYEQFF

clone size: few
V gene: TRBV20-1
J gene: TRBJ2-7
D gene: .
CDR3 DNA: TGCAGTGTGCACTTAACAGGGTCCCTCTACGAGCAGTACTTC
CDR3 protein: CSVHLTGSLYEQYF

clone size: .
V gene: TRBV2
J gene: TRBJ2-3
D gene: TRBD1
CDR3 DNA: TGTGCCAGCGGCAGGGACAGCTACACAGATACGCAGTATTTT
CDR3 protein: CASGRDSYTDTQYF

clone size: .
V gene: TRBV6-1
J gene: TRBJ1-5
D gene: .
CDR3 DNA: TGTGCCAGCAGTAGGGACGGGAATAGCAATCAGCCCCAGCATTTT
CDR3 protein: CASSRDGNSNQPQHF

clone size: few
V gene: TRBV20-1
J gene: TRBJ2-1
D gene: TRBD1
CDR3 DNA: TGCAGTGCTAACGCGAAGGGACAGGGTTCCCACAATGAGCAGTTCTTC
CDR3 protein: CSANAKGQGSHNEQFF

clone size: .
V gene: TRBV27
J gene: TRBJ2-4
D gene: .
CDR3 DNA: TGTGCCAGCAGCCTGGGTGCCAAAACCATTCAGTACTTC
CDR3 protein: CASSLGAKTIQYF

clone size: many
V gene: TRBV29-1
J gene: TRBJ2-5
D gene: .
CDR3 DNA: TGCAGCGTTACCTCCACCCTCGGGGAGACCCAGTACTTC
CDR3 protein: CSVTSTLGETQYF

clone size: once
V gene: TRBV4-3
J gene: TRBJ2-1
D gene: TRBD2
CDR3 DNA: TGCGCCAGCAGCCAAGAGGGACTAGCCTTAAATGAGCAGTTCTTC
CDR3 protein: CASSQEGLALNEQFF

clone size: .
V gene: TRBV12-3/TRBV12-4
J gene: TRBJ1-1
D gene: .
CDR3 DNA: TGTGCCAGCACCTATATGGTCCTCAGCATGAACACTGAAGCTTTCTTT
CDR3 protein: CASTYMVLSMNTEAFF

clone size: .
V gene: TRBV2
J gene: TRBJ2-5
D gene: TRBD2
CDR3 DNA: TGTGCCAGCAGTGAAGTCTTGGGAGGGGAGACCCAGTACTTC
CDR3 protein: CASSEVLGGETQYF

clone size: .
V gene: TRBV20-1
J gene: TRBJ1-5
D gene: TRBD1
CDR3 DNA: TGCAGTGCCCCGAGGGTCGGACAGGGGGCCAATCAGCCCCAGCATTTT
CDR3 protein: CSAPRVGQGANQPQHF

clone size: few
V gene: TRBV5-5
J gene: TRBJ1-4
D gene: .
CDR3 DNA: TGTGCCAGCAGCTTGCTACCGCATTCTAATGAAAAACTGTTTTTT
CDR3 protein: CASSLLPHSNEKLFF

clone size: .
V gene: TRBV29-1
J gene: TRBJ2-5
D gene: TRBD2
CDR3 DNA: TGCAGCGGTGCTAGCGGGGGGCAGCAGACCCAGTACTTC
CDR3 protein: CSGASGGQQTQYF

clone size: few
V gene: TRBV27
J gene: TRBJ2-1
D gene: TRBD1
CDR3 DNA: TGTGCCAGCAGTTTGCAGAGATTGCCAGGGGGATACAATGAGCAGTTCTTC
CDR3 protein: CASSLQRLPGGYNEQFF

clone size: few
V gene: TRBV15
J gene: TRBJ2-1
D gene: TRBD1
CDR3 DNA: TGTGCCACCAGCAGAAGACAGGGGGGGGATGAGCAGTTCTTC
CDR3 protein: CATSRRQGGDEQFF

clone size: .
V gene: TRBV7-9
J gene: TRBJ2-7
D gene: .
CDR3 DNA: TGTGCCAGCGGGAGCTCCGAGCAGTACTTC
CDR3 protein: CASGSSEQYF

clone size: .
V gene: TRBV5-1
J gene: TRBJ2-6
D gene: .
CDR3 DNA: TGCGCCAGCAGCTTGGGTGGTTCTGCTGGGGCCAACGTCCTGACTTTC
CDR3 protein: CASSLGGSAGANVLTF

clone size: few
V gene: TRBV29-1
J gene: TRBJ2-7
D gene: .
CDR3 DNA: TGCAGCGTAAATGTTGGTACATACGAGCAGTACTTC
CDR3 protein: CSVNVGTYEQYF

clone size: .
V gene: TRBV28
J gene: TRBJ1-6
D gene: .
CDR3 DNA: TGTGCCAGCAGGACGCAGGCCGAACACCGGGCCCTCCACTTT
CDR3 protein: CASRTQAEHRALHF

clone size: .
V gene: TRBV7-2
J gene: TRBJ2-5
D gene: TRBD2
CDR3 DNA: TGTGCCAGCACGACTTTAGCGGGAGAGACCCAGTACTTC
CDR3 protein: CASTTLAGETQYF

clone size: .
V gene: TRBV11-2
J gene: TRBJ2-3
D gene: TRBD2
CDR3 DNA: TGTGCCAGCAGCCGGGGGAGGGAATGGGGCACAGATGCGCAGTATTTT
CDR3 protein: CASSRGREWGTDAQYF

clone size: .
V gene: TRBV4-1
J gene: TRBJ1-2
D gene: .
CDR3 DNA: TGCGCCAGCAGCCGAGACCCGGCGAGGCGCTACACCTTC
CDR3 protein: CASSRDPARRYTF

clone size: few
V gene: TRBV28
J gene: TRBJ1-1
D gene: .
CDR3 DNA: TGTGCCAGCAGTTTAGGCAGCTCAGGCACTGAAGCTTTCTTT
CDR3 protein: CASSLGSSGTEAFF

clone size: .
V gene: TRBV19
J gene: TRBJ2-3
D gene: .
CDR3 DNA: TGTGCCAGTAGAGATTGGCGGGATATTGGAGTAGATACGCAGTATTTT
CDR3 protein: CASRDWRDIGVDTQYF

clone size: .
V gene: TRBV3-1
J gene: TRBJ1-2
D gene: TRBD1
CDR3 DNA: TGTGCCAGCAGCCAAGGGACAGGGGGCATGGATGGCTACACCTTC
CDR3 protein: CASSQGTGGMDGYTF

clone size: .
V gene: TRBV6-2/TRBV6-3
J gene: TRBJ2-1
D gene: TRBD2
CDR3 DNA: TGTGCCGGCAGTTTTAAACTAGCGGGACCAGGAGGGAATGAGCAGTTCTTC
CDR3 protein: CAGSFKLAGPGGNEQFF

clone size: few
V gene: TRBV29-1
J gene: TRBJ2-3
D gene: .
CDR3 DNA: TGCAGCGGGGGGCCAAGTGGGGCAGATACGCAGTATTTT
CDR3 protein: CSGGPSGADTQYF